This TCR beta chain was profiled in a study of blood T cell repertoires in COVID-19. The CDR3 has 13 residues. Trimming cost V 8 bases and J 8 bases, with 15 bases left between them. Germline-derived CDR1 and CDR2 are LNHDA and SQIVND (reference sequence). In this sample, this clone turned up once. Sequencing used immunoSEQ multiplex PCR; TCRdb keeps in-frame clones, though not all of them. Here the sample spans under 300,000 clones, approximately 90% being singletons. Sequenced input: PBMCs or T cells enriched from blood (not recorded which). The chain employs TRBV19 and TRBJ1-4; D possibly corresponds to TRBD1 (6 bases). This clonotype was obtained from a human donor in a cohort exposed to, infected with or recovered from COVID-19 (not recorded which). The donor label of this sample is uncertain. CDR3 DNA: TGTGCCAGTTCCACAGGGCCAGGAGAAAAACTGTTTTTT. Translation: CASSTGPGEKLFF.